These T cell receptor beta chains were read from a single sample in a study of glioma-infiltrating T cells after dendritic cell vaccination. Assay: immunoSEQ multiplex PCR; the TCRdb copy retains only in-frame clones and omits some. Of fewer than 50,000 clones in the sample, approximately 80% are singletons; the top ten hold roughly 7.7%. This sample comprised blood, obtained before dendritic cell vaccination. The receptors come from a human donor with glioblastoma. Each CDR3 is given with its conserved first and last residue. The order of the fields is V gene, J gene, CDR3 protein.

TRBV6-5,TRBJ1-1,CASSYSQNMNTEAFF
TRBV9,TRBJ2-7,CASALGDRGIDEQYF
TRBV28,TRBJ1-1,CASSPPGQKGDREAFF
TRBV28,TRBJ1-6,CASTKTVLSSPLHF
TRBV9,TRBJ2-7,CASSVAGVGYEQYF
TRBV5-4,TRBJ2-4,CASSSGGGWKNIQYF
TRBV19,TRBJ2-7,CASSTPGQGGDYEQYF
TRBV28,TRBJ1-5,CASRATGDHQPQHF
TRBV5-1,TRBJ2-5,CASSQLTGFQETQYF
TRBV10-3,TRBJ1-2,CAIRTDMLYYGYTF
TRBV30,TRBJ1-1,CAWSVQMNTEAFF
TRBV4-1,TRBJ1-2,CASSPYRDTNYGYTF
TRBV9,.,CASSVGPGRGAYEQYF
TRBV19,TRBJ1-4,CASSIGVSTNEKLFF
TRBV6-5,TRBJ2-4,CATSSVGRGGNIQYF
TRBV27,TRBJ2-3,CASSRQGGSSGTQYF
TRBV19,TRBJ2-2,CASRSRGSLAGGSSGELFF
TRBV7-2,TRBJ2-7,CASSFLAGGSYEQYF
TRBV5-1,.,CASSLASGFSYEQYF
TRBV5-1,TRBJ1-3,CASSLGDRDGNTIYF
TRBV6-5,TRBJ2-2,CASSYSRRTNTGELFF
TRBV11-2,TRBJ1-1,CASSLNRGLAEAFF
TRBV6-1,TRBJ2-3,CASSPQGLTTDTQYF
TRBV6-6,TRBJ1-5,CASSGRGRYNQPQHF
TRBV30,TRBJ2-5,CACRTSGGWETQYF
TRBV30,TRBJ2-7,CAWSVWRGLSYEQYF
TRBV5-6,TRBJ1-5,CASSSSRAQVEPQHF
TRBV7-9,.,CASSRGVGTDEQYF